This T cell receptor beta chain comes out of a study of OX40 agonist ivuxolimab in advanced cancers. As for the study in general: People in dose escalation had one of these cancers: hepatocellular carcinoma, melanoma, renal cell or head and neck cancer. Prior anti-PD-1, anti-PD-L1 or anti-CTLA-4 therapy was allowed; roughly 40% had some.

Cycle 7 day 1, cycle 4 day 1, and baseline were the timepoints at which blood was sampled. As concerns this clone: The antigen is not known.

Study-wide points: In a subset of nonresponders, normalized T-cell clonal expansion was also low.

V dropped 4 bases and J dropped 0 bases, with 15 bases sitting between them. The V gene's germline CDR1 is MDHEN and CDR2 SYDVKM. This CDR3 comprises 17 residues. Profiled with immunoSEQ multiplex PCR; TCRdb holds only in-frame clones, not every one. The sample has fewer than 120,000 clones; roughly 90% are singletons. This TCR derives from an adult with an advanced solid tumor such as melanoma, head and neck, liver or kidney cancer. Source: CD4+ or CD8+ T cells sorted from blood, taken in a trial of the OX40 agonist ivuxolimab. The rearrangement joins TRBV28 to TRBJ2-2, with a weak D call TRBD1 (6 bases). The CDR3 nucleotides read TGTGCCAGCAGTTCCCCAGCGAAGGGGGCGAACACCGGGGAGCTGTTTTTT. Amino acids: CASSSPAKGANTGELFF.